These 19 T cell receptor beta chains came from one sample sequenced in a study of blood T cell repertoires in COVID-19. The table came from immunoSEQ multiplex PCR; TCRdb's copy has only in-frame clones and leaves some out. This repertoire shows 250,000 to 300,000 clones, approximately 91% found once; its top ten account for around 1%. The sample taken for sequencing was PBMCs or T cells enriched from blood (not recorded which). The source of these receptors is a woman in her twenties or thirties who had recovered from COVID-19.

The chain employs TRBV28 and TRBJ1-2; TRBD1 matches 7 bases. CDR3 size: 14 residues. J lost 3 bases, V lost 7 bases, and 8 bases had no gene match. Germline CDR1 and CDR2: MDHEN and SYDVKM. CDR3 in DNA: TGTGCCAGCATCACATCGGGACAGTACTATGGCTACACCTTC. Translating it yields CASITSGQYYGYTF.

The rearrangement uses TRBV30 and TRBJ1-6; 11 nucleotides match TRBD1. Germline V gene lookup returns CDR1 GTSNPN and CDR2 SVGIG (reference sequence). V dropped 4 bases and J dropped 9; count of bases not matched to a gene: 5. The CDR3 is made up of 14 amino acids. The CDR3 nucleotides read TGTGCCTGGAAATTGGACAGGGGGCGTTCACCCCTCCACTTT. Protein product: CAWKLDRGRSPLHF.

There are a few counts of this clone. The chain is built from TRBV7-3 and TRBJ2-3, with a tentative D call TRBD2 (6 bases). CDR1 SGHTA and CDR2 FQGTGA come from the germline V gene. The CDR3 is 15 amino acids. Trimming pared 5 bases from V and 4 bases from J, leaving 16 bases between. CDR3 DNA sequence: TGTGCCAGCAGCGAAGATGGCGGGATCTCAGATACGCAGTATTTT. Amino acids: CASSEDGGISDTQYF.

This clone is a singleton in its sample. The chain couples TRBV28 to TRBJ2-3, with 7 bases that match TRBD2. Germline V lookup: CDR1 MDHEN, CDR2 SYDVKM. Trimming cost V 3 bases and J 0 bases; bases outside gene matches: 18. This CDR3 has 20 amino acids. CDR3 sequence reads: CASSFSFQRDWGVSTDTQYF. DNA for the CDR3: TGTGCCAGCAGTTTTAGTTTCCAGCGGGACTGGGGGGTTAGCACAGATACGCAGTATTTT.

The chain is built from TRBV29-1 and TRBJ2-1; TRBD2 aligns across 7 bases. CDR1 and CDR2 from the germline V gene are SQVTM and ANQGSEA. The length of the CDR3 is 16 residues. After removal of 6 bases from V and 1 base from J, the junction contained 12 bases not matched to a gene. CDR3 coding DNA: TGCAGCGTCCGCCTGCGACTAGCCCCTTCCTACAATGAGCAGTTCTTC. Translated: CSVRLRLAPSYNEQFF.

The V gene is TRBV11-1, the J gene TRBJ1-6, with TRBD1 identical over 9 bases. Germline trimming cut 6 bases from V and 6 bases from J; bases unmatched to any gene: 0. The germline V gene has CDR1 SGHAT and CDR2 FQDESV (reference sequence). The CDR3 is 13 amino acids. Written as DNA, the CDR3 is TGTGCCAGCAGGGGACAGGGTAATTCACCCCTCCACTTT. Amino acid sequence: CASRGQGNSPLHF.

J is TRBJ1-1 and V is TRBV7-6, with 7 bases aligning to TRBD1. The trim removed 0 bases at V and 4 bases at J, leaving 8 bases unmatched. The CDR3 runs 16 residues. CDR1 and CDR2 from the germline V gene are SGHVS and FNYEAQ. CDR3 loop: CASSLAPNRGGTEAFF. In DNA, the CDR3 is TGTGCCAGCAGCTTAGCCCCCAACAGGGGCGGCACTGAAGCTTTCTTT.

The V gene is TRBV6-5, the J gene TRBJ1-1, with D possibly TRBD1 on 6 matching bases. The V end lost 2 bases, the J end lost 1 base, and 14 bases lay between the germline ends. The CDR3 is 16 residues long. Germline V gene lookup returns CDR1 MNHEY and CDR2 SVGAGI. This chain's CDR3 is CASSYTSGTPNTEAFF. In nucleotides, the CDR3 is TGTGCCAGCAGTTACACCTCCGGGACACCGAACACTGAAGCTTTCTTT.

The CDR3 here is CASSQDGRELFF. DNA for the CDR3: TGTGCCAGCAGCCAAGATGGGCGGGAGCTGTTTTTT. The genes are TRBV3-1 (or the pseudogene TRBV3-2) and TRBJ2-2; D is unclear. Germline values: CDR1 LGHDT, CDR2 YNNKEL (reference sequence). There are 12 residues in the CDR3. V gave up 0 bases and J gave up 9 bases, with 5 bases separating them.

CDR3 sequence (DNA): TGTGCCACCAGTGGCCATGGAGGGGAGGCTTTCTTT. Translating it yields CATSGHGGEAFF. V gene TRBV24-1 combines with J gene TRBJ1-1; tentatively, D is TRBD1 (5 bases). Trimming pared 5 bases from V and 11 bases from J, leaving 14 bases between. From germline, CDR1 is KGHDR and CDR2 SFDVKD. The CDR3 sequence is 12 residues long.

The J gene is TRBJ2-5, the V gene TRBV4-1; D not certain. Trimming stripped 0 bases from V and 4 bases from J, with 6 bases between. Germline CDR1 MGHRA, CDR2 YSYEKL. This CDR3 is 13 amino acids long. CDR3 sequence: CASSQDPGETQYF. CDR3 bases: TGCGCCAGCAGCCAAGATCCGGGAGAGACCCAGTACTTC.

This clone came up a few times. This sequence joins TRBV2 and TRBJ1-2; 8 bases map to TRBD1. The CDR3 totals 14 residues. Germline CDR1 and CDR2: SNHLY and FYNNEI. The J segment lost 2 bases and the V segment lost 8 bases, leaving 7 bases of the junction unmatched. The CDR3 DNA sequence: TGTGCCAGCTTCAGGGGGCGCGGCAACTATGGCTACACCTTC. Its protein product is CASFRGRGNYGYTF.

This clone came up a few times. The chain carries TRBV7-2 and TRBJ1-2; 7 bases map to TRBD1. Germline V gene lookup returns CDR1 SGHTA and CDR2 FQGNSA. The CDR3 runs to 17 residues. The trim removed 1 base at V and 2 bases at J, leaving 10 bases unmatched. The CDR3 nucleotides read TGTGCCAGCAGCTTAGGGCTCCGGACAGGCGGGAACTATGGCTACACCTTC. Its protein product is CASSLGLRTGGNYGYTF.

V is TRBV15 and J is TRBJ2-3, with D tentatively TRBD2 (6 bases). The CDR3 loop spans 11 amino acids. In germline, CDR1 is LNHNV, CDR2 YYDKDF (reference sequence). The V end was cut by 7 bases, the J end by 6 bases, with 8 bases between. As DNA, the CDR3 is TGTGCCACCACGGCGGGGGATACGCAGTATTTT. This translates into CATTAGDTQYF.

The chain couples TRBV6-2 or TRBV6-3 to TRBJ2-2; 9 bases are shared with TRBD2. This CDR3 contains 14 residues. V trimming: 4 bases; J trimming: 3 bases; junction bases outside the gene matches: 0. In germline, CDR1 is MNHEY, CDR2 SVGEGT. This CDR3 reads CASSLAGDTGELFF. DNA for the CDR3: TGTGCCAGCAGTTTAGCGGGAGACACCGGGGAGCTGTTTTTT.

The chain recombines TRBV5-1 with TRBJ1-5; D unresolved. Germline CDR1 reads SGHRS; CDR2 reads YFSETQ. Trimming took 0 bases from V and 5 from J, leaving 12 bases between them. The CDR3 totals 15 residues. CDR3 loop: CASSLGPEGHQPQHF. In DNA, the CDR3 is TGCGCCAGCAGCTTGGGACCAGAGGGTCATCAGCCCCAGCATTTT. The full variable domain, with the rest looked up from reference TRBV5-1 and TRBJ1-5, is KAGVTQTPRYLIKTRGQQVTLSCSPISGHRSVSWYQQTPGQGLQFLFEYFSETQRNKGNFPGRFSGRQFSNSRSEMNVSTLELGDSALYLCASSLGPEGHQPQHFGDGTRLSIL.

The chain joins TRBV3-1 (or the pseudogene TRBV3-2) to TRBJ2-3, with D perhaps TRBD2 (7 bases). This CDR3 comprises 19 residues. CDR1 and CDR2 from the germline V gene are LGHDT and YNNKEL (reference sequence). V dropped 0 bases and J dropped 0 bases, with 19 bases sitting between them. CDR3 nucleotides: TGTGCCAGCAGCCAAGATCTGTTGATCGGGGGGCGGAGCACAGATACGCAGTATTTT. Protein product: CASSQDLLIGGRSTDTQYF.

This chain links TRBV29-1 with TRBJ2-2; tentatively, D is TRBD1 (6 bases). This CDR3 has 11 residues. The V gene lost 6 bases and the J gene lost 5 bases, with 7 bases spanning the gap. The germline V gene has CDR1 SQVTM and CDR2 ANQGSEA. The DNA of the CDR3 is TGCAGCGTCGACAGGACCGGGGAGCTGTTTTTT. It specifies CSVDRTGELFF.

The chain recombines TRBV28 with TRBJ1-5; D is possibly TRBD1 (5 bases). This CDR3 region has 15 residues. The germline V and J ends were trimmed by 4 bases and 10 bases, with 20 bases remaining between them. Germline-derived CDR1 and CDR2 are MDHEN and SYDVKM. This CDR3 reads CASSSQGRAGVPQHF. The CDR3 DNA sequence: TGTGCCAGCAGTTCCCAGGGACGGGCGGGAGTACCCCAGCATTTT. The whole variable domain, remainder taken from reference TRBV28 and TRBJ1-5, is DVKVTQSSRYLVKRTGEKVFLECVQDMDHENMFWYRQDPGLGLRLIYFSYDVKMKEKGDIPEGYSVSREKKERFSLILESASTNQTSMYLCASSSQGRAGVPQHFGDGTRLSIL.